This entry lists 24 T cell receptor beta chains sequenced from one sample in a study of cytomegalovirus exposure and HLA in healthy donors (dated by TCRdb to about 2017). The library was made by the immunoSEQ multiplex PCR assay. A mixture of 60 forward primers for TCR Vbeta segments and 13 reverse primers for TCR Jbeta segments was used in the multiplex PCR. Sourced from immuneACCESS, this table was stored by TCRdb with only in-frame sequences that have V and J called. A share of the clones is absent; for the studies checked, an unresolved V gene accounts for under half, and the remainder has no known explanation. The sample includes about 160,000 clones, with more than 80% observed a single time. The ten top clones hold 7% of the sample. Sequenced sample: PBMCs. Receptor source: a woman aged 30 to 39 in good health and CMV-seropositive.

The V gene is TRBV28, the J gene TRBJ1-5; TRBD1 matches 8 bases. The CDR3 contains 16 residues. Germline CDR1 MDHEN, CDR2 SYDVKM. With V trimmed by 8 bases and J by 6 bases, 15 bases remained unmatched. The CDR3 DNA reads as TGTGCCAGCCGCAAATCAGGGGGCCCGTTAGGTCAGCCCCAGCATTTT. Protein sequence: CASRKSGGPLGQPQHF. Looking up the rest from reference TRBV28 and TRBJ1-5 gives the full variable domain: DVKVTQSSRYLVKRTGEKVFLECVQDMDHENMFWYRQDPGLGLRLIYFSYDVKMKEKGDIPEGYSVSREKKERFSLILESASTNQTSMYLCASRKSGGPLGQPQHFGDGTRLSIL.

As to this clone: Distinct nucleotide sequences in the sample also encode this CDR3. J is TRBJ2-7 and V is TRBV9; D uncertain. Trimming pared 0 bases from V and 0 bases from J, leaving 7 bases between. Germline CDR1 SGDLS, CDR2 YYNGEE. The CDR3 is 14 residues long. The CDR3 DNA reads TGTGCCAGCAGCGTAGGTTCTAACTCCTACGAGCAGTACTTC. Encoded protein: CASSVGSNSYEQYF.

The chain uses TRBV18 and TRBJ1-2; 12 bases align to TRBD1. Germline-derived CDR1 and CDR2 are KGHSH and LQKENI. Unmatched junction bases numbered 2, after V lost 3 bases and J lost 6 bases. The CDR3 sequence is 14 residues long. The CDR3 nucleotides are TGTGCCAGCTCACCCGGGACAGGGGGCAATGGCTACACCTTC. Protein sequence: CASSPGTGGNGYTF.

This chain connects TRBV5-4 to TRBJ2-5, with 11 bases fitting TRBD2. CDR1 and CDR2 from the germline V gene are SGHNT and YYREEE (reference sequence). CDR3 length equals 15 residues. V was pared by 4 bases and J by 5 bases, with 7 bases of the junction left unmatched. CDR3 coding DNA: TGTGCCAGCAGCCCTACTAGCGGGGGTGGGGAGACCCAGTACTTC. This sequence encodes CASSPTSGGGETQYF.

This clone came up once. The chain employs TRBV9 and TRBJ2-1; 10 bases map to TRBD2. The CDR3 extends over 15 amino acids. CDR1 is SGDLS, CDR2 YYNGEE, per germline. V lost 1 base and J lost 4; bases outside the gene matches: 2. The CDR3 loop reads CASSVLSGGYNEQFF. In nucleotides, the CDR3 is TGTGCCAGCAGCGTACTTAGCGGGGGGTACAATGAGCAGTTCTTC.

The genes are TRBV11-1 and TRBJ2-1; 13 positions agree with TRBD2. Germline V CDR1 and CDR2: SGHAT, FQDESV (reference sequence). This CDR3 has 17 residues. After removal of 6 bases from V and 2 bases from J, the junction contained 7 bases not matched to a gene. CDR3: CASRDPLAGGTYNEQFF. In DNA, the CDR3 is TGTGCCAGCAGAGACCCACTAGCGGGGGGGACCTACAATGAGCAGTTCTTC.

The V call is TRBV6-6, the J call TRBJ1-1; D unclear. The CDR3 sequence is 11 residues long. The germline V gene has CDR1 MNHNY and CDR2 SVGAGI (reference sequence). The V end was cut by 5 bases, the J end by 4 bases, with 5 bases between. CDR3 sequence: CASSPTTEAFF. CDR3 in DNA: TGTGCCAGCAGTCCTACCACTGAAGCTTTCTTT.

The chain has TRBV30 and TRBJ1-3; TRBD1 is a possible D gene (5 bases). The CDR3 is 16 residues long. CDR1 GTSNPN and CDR2 SVGIG come from the germline V gene (reference sequence). Trimming stripped 2 bases from V and 0 bases from J, with 14 bases between. The CDR3, as DNA: TGTGCCTGGAGTCGTTTAGGGGTCTCCTCTGGAAACACCATATATTTT. This codes for CAWSRLGVSSGNTIYF. The full variable domain, with the rest looked up from reference TRBV30 and TRBJ1-3, is SQTIHQWPATLVQPVGSPLSLECTVEGTSNPNLYWYRQAAGRGLQLLFYSVGIGQISSEVPQNLSASRPQDRQFILSSKKLLLSDSGFYLCAWSRLGVSSGNTIYFGEGSWLTVV.

This clone was recorded a few times. This chain uses TRBV9 with TRBJ2-5; tentatively, D is TRBD2 (6 bases). CDR1 is SGDLS and CDR2 is YYNGEE in the germline V gene. The V gene lost 0 bases and the J gene lost 5 bases, with 14 bases spanning the gap. The CDR3 sequence is 15 residues long. CDR3 region: CASSVEREEGETQYF. CDR3 coding DNA: TGTGCCAGCAGCGTAGAAAGGGAGGAGGGGGAGACCCAGTACTTC.

V and J are TRBV5-5 and TRBJ2-3; TRBD2 matches at 8 bases. Germline-derived CDR1 and CDR2 are SGHKS and YYEKEE (reference sequence). Trimming cost V 0 bases and J 5 bases; bases outside gene matches: 11. This CDR3 has 17 amino acids. The CDR3 sequence: CASSLGLALRGGDTQYF. The CDR3 nucleotides read TGTGCCAGCAGCTTGGGACTAGCGCTACGGGGGGGAGATACGCAGTATTTT.

The V and J genes are TRBV5-4 and TRBJ2-5; the match to TRBD2 covers 7 bases. Germline-derived CDR1 and CDR2 are SGHNT and YYREEE (reference sequence). Losses at the gene ends were 6 bases for V and 5 bases for J; bases not matched to a gene: 19. CDR3 size: 17 residues. For the CDR3, the DNA is TGTGCCAGCAAACCTCCGGGGAGGGGAGGGAAGCACGAGACCCAGTACTTC. Translating gives CASKPPGRGGKHETQYF.

This chain links TRBV12-5 with TRBJ2-2, with 8 positions matching TRBD1. The germline V gene has CDR1 LGHNT and CDR2 FRNRAP. CDR3 length equals 16 residues. After removal of 8 bases from V and 2 bases from J, the junction contained 10 bases not matched to a gene. As DNA, the CDR3 is TGTGCTAGTACTAGGTCGACAGGGGTAAACACCGGGGAGCTGTTTTTT. Residues: CASTRSTGVNTGELFF.

J is TRBJ2-3 and V is TRBV6-6, with 9 bases aligning to TRBD1. V shed 2 bases, J shed 4 bases, and the junction held 4 bases outside the gene matches. Per germline, CDR1 MNHNY and CDR2 SVGAGI (reference sequence). The CDR3 has 15 amino acids. The CDR3 loop is CASSYGTGHPDTQYF. The CDR3, as DNA: TGTGCCAGCAGTTACGGGACAGGGCACCCAGATACGCAGTATTTT.

This sequence joins TRBV2 and TRBJ2-1, with 8 bases aligning to TRBD2. This CDR3 is 14 amino acids long. Germline trimming cut 3 bases from V and 4 bases from J; bases unmatched to any gene: 2. The germline V gene encodes CDR1 SNHLY and CDR2 FYNNEI. The CDR3 sequence is CASSDGGVYNEQFF. The CDR3 coding sequence is TGTGCCAGCAGTGACGGGGGGGTTTACAATGAGCAGTTCTTC.

The chain joins TRBV5-4 to TRBJ2-5; 7 positions match TRBD2. This CDR3 is 15 amino acids long. V gave up 2 bases and J gave up 4 bases; unmatched junction bases: 8. Germline V gene data show CDR1 as SGHNT and CDR2 as YYREEE (reference sequence). The CDR3 loop reads CASSLAGGVRETQYF. The CDR3 DNA sequence: TGTGCCAGCAGCTTAGCTGGGGGGGTTAGAGAGACCCAGTACTTC.

This clone was seen a single time. The V gene is TRBV5-1, the J gene TRBJ2-5; TRBD1 matches 9 bases. TRBJ2-7 explains the end of the DNA better; the J call may be wrong. This CDR3 has 17 residues. Per the germline V gene, CDR1 is SGHRS and CDR2 is YFSETQ. CDR3 amino acids: CASSLSIGQGKLYEQYF. For the CDR3, the DNA is TGCGCCAGCAGCTTATCAATCGGACAGGGGAAGCTCTACGAGCAGTACTTC.

As DNA, the CDR3 is TGTGCCAGCAGTGACGTGGGCGGGGGGGCTGGGAACAATGAGCAGTTCTTC. As protein: CASSDVGGGAGNNEQFF. J is TRBJ2-1 and V is TRBV25-1; TRBD2 aligns across 9 bases. Germline trimming cut 3 bases from V and 5 bases from J; bases unmatched to any gene: 11. CDR3 size: 17 residues. From germline, CDR1 is MGHDK and CDR2 SYGVNS. Full variable domain (rest looked up from reference TRBV25-1 and TRBJ2-1): EADIYQTPRYLVIGTGKKITLECSQTMGHDKMYWYQQDPGMELHLIHYSYGVNSTEKGDLSSESTVSRIRTEHFPLTLESARPSHTSQYLCASSDVGGGAGNNEQFFGPGTRLTVL.

The rearrangement uses TRBV6-6 and TRBJ1-1; D gene uncertain. V was pared by 6 bases and J by 0 bases, with 8 bases between. The CDR3 is 13 amino acids. Germline loops: CDR1 MNHNY, CDR2 SVGAGI (reference sequence). DNA of the CDR3: TGTGCCAGCAGGCAACTAATGAACACTGAAGCTTTCTTT. Its protein product is CASRQLMNTEAFF.

This chain links TRBV5-1 with TRBJ1-3; D gene unclear. Between the trimmed V and J ends, which lost 0 bases and 0 bases, there was a span of 10 bases. The germline V gene encodes CDR1 SGHRS and CDR2 YFSETQ. The CDR3 is 16 residues long. CDR3 sequence reads: CASSLAGSSSGNTIYF. CDR3 nucleotides: TGCGCCAGCAGCTTGGCCGGGAGCTCCTCTGGAAACACCATATATTTT.

This clone was observed a handful of times. This chain uses TRBV12-5 with TRBJ1-1; D not resolved. Germline CDR1 and CDR2: LGHNT and FRNRAP. The V gene lost 7 bases and the J gene lost 7 bases, with 16 bases spanning the gap. The CDR3 runs to 13 residues. The CDR3 protein is CASAKETGSEAFF. CDR3 coding DNA: TGTGCTAGTGCTAAAGAAACGGGGAGTGAAGCTTTCTTT.

The genes are TRBV14 and TRBJ2-2; D not resolved. The V gene's germline CDR1 is SGHDN and CDR2 FVKESK. There are 13 residues in the CDR3. V shed 1 base and J shed 6 bases, with 6 bases lying between them. CDR3 loop: CASSQAGSGELFF. The CDR3 coding sequence is TGTGCCAGCAGCCAAGCCGGGTCCGGGGAGCTGTTTTTT. The entire variable domain, with the rest obtained from reference TRBV14 and TRBJ2-2, is as follows: EAGVTQFPSHSVIEKGQTVTLRCDPISGHDNLYWYRRVMGKEIKFLLHFVKESKQDESGMPNNRFLAERTGGTYSTLKVQPAELEDSGVYFCASSQAGSGELFFGEGSRLTVL.

This clone was counted a few times. V is TRBV30 and J is TRBJ2-5; TRBD2 aligns across 9 bases. Trimming took 3 bases from V and 5 from J; bases not matched to a gene: 7. The germline CDR1 and CDR2 sequences are GTSNPN and SVGIG (reference sequence). The CDR3 loop spans 14 amino acids. CDR3 protein: CAWRNAGGLETQYF. As DNA, the CDR3 is TGTGCCTGGAGAAACGCGGGGGGGTTGGAGACCCAGTACTTC.

This chain joins TRBV6-4 and TRBJ2-4, with 8 bases lining up with TRBD1. Germline V gene sequence: CDR1 MRHNA, CDR2 SNTAGT. V shed 7 bases and J 3 bases; nucleotides not matched to a gene: 11. The length of the CDR3 is 16 residues. CDR3 in amino acids: CASIWTGIKNKNIQYF. CDR3 bases: TGTGCCAGCATATGGACAGGGATTAAGAACAAAAACATTCAGTACTTC.

The chain is built from TRBV29-1 and TRBJ1-5; 7 nucleotides match TRBD1. The CDR3 runs 18 residues. V shed 5 bases and J 1 base; nucleotides not matched to a gene: 17. CDR1 is SQVTM and CDR2 is ANQGSEA in the germline V gene. The CDR3 spells CSVQSDGTAMTSNQPQHF. The CDR3 nucleotides are TGCAGCGTTCAATCCGACGGGACAGCTATGACCAGCAATCAGCCCCAGCATTTT. Full variable domain (rest looked up from reference TRBV29-1 and TRBJ1-5): SAVISQKPSRDICQRGTSLTIQCQVDSQVTMMFWYRQQPGQSLTLIATANQGSEATYESGFVIDKFPISRPNLTFSTLTVSNMSPEDSSIYLCSVQSDGTAMTSNQPQHFGDGTRLSIL.